Listed below are T cell receptor beta chains from one sample, sequenced in a study of T cells in Graves' hyperthyroidism and ophthalmopathy. Each CDR3 protein gets one entry after TCRdb re-called the multiplex PCR reads with MiXCR. The table has approximately 720,000 distinct CDR3 sequences, around 20% seen once. Input material: blood. The receptors derive from a woman in her 50s with Graves' hyperthyroidism that later progressed to Graves' ophthalmopathy. CDR3s include the opening cysteine and the closing phenylalanine or tryptophan. Each record gives: V gene, D gene, J gene, clone size, CDR3 protein, CDR3 DNA. The D gene is left open where the match is weak. A row's size may be missing; if present it is once, few, many or a size class.

TRBV19	-	TRBJ2-7	-	CASSNAVLSYEQYF	TGTGCCAGTAGTAATGCGGTACTCTCCTACGAGCAGTACTTC
TRBV12-3/TRBV12-4	-	TRBJ1-4	many	CASSNTAYNEKLFF	TGTGCCAGCAGTAACACGGCATACAATGAAAAACTGTTTTTT
TRBV20-1	-	TRBJ2-3	-	CSSNSYPGSTDTQYF	TGCAGTTCGAACTCCTACCCCGGGAGCACAGATACGCAGTATTTT
TRBV20-1	-	TRBJ1-2	many	CGHGTSGYTF	TGCGGACACGGGACCTCTGGCTACACCTTC
TRBV5-1	TRBD1	TRBJ2-5	few	CASSVRTGGRETQYF	TGCGCCAGCAGCGTAAGGACAGGGGGCCGGGAGACCCAGTACTTC
TRBV4-1	-	TRBJ2-3	-	CASSHPFGDTQYF	TGCGCCAGCAGCCACCCCTTTGGGGATACGCAGTATTTT
TRBV4-1	TRBD1	TRBJ1-5	-	CASSQRDRAQPQHF	TGCGCCAGCAGCCAAAGGGACAGGGCTCAGCCCCAGCATTTT
TRBV2	TRBD1	TRBJ1-1	many	CASSLTAWQGGTGTEAFF	TGTGCCAGCAGTCTAACGGCGTGGCAGGGGGGGACAGGGACTGAAGCTTTCTTT
TRBV10-3	TRBD2	TRBJ2-3	many	CAISESGRGSTDTQYF	TGTGCCATCAGTGAGTCCGGGAGGGGGAGCACAGATACGCAGTATTTT
TRBV5-1	TRBD1	TRBJ1-2	few	CASSLGLTGEAYGYTF	TGCGCCAGCAGCTTGGGCCTGACAGGGGAGGCCTATGGCTACACCTTC
TRBV3-1	-	TRBJ1-1	many	CASSQEEGLMNTEAFF	TGTGCCAGCAGCCAAGAAGAGGGGCTAATGAACACTGAAGCTTTCTTT
TRBV20-1	-	TRBJ1-2	-	CSATRTVYGYTF	TGCAGTGCAACCCGGACAGTCTATGGCTACACCTTC
TRBV12-3/TRBV12-4	-	TRBJ1-5	many	CASRISGLANQPQHF	TGTGCCAGCAGGATCTCAGGTCTAGCCAATCAGCCCCAGCATTTT
TRBV18	-	TRBJ1-1	many	CASSPGAEAFF	TGTGCCAGCTCACCGGGGGCTGAAGCTTTCTTT
TRBV15	-	TRBJ1-5	-	CATSRDDFNQPQHF	TGTGCCACCAGCAGAGACGACTTTAATCAGCCCCAGCATTTT
TRBV5-1	-	TRBJ1-3	few	CASSSGGVLSGNTIYF	TGCGCCAGCAGCTCTGGGGGGGTCCTCTCTGGAAACACCATATATTTT
TRBV15	TRBD1	TRBJ2-1	-	CATSRGDSGIFSNEQFF	TGTGCCACCAGCAGAGGGGACAGTGGAATCTTTTCCAATGAGCAGTTCTTC
TRBV2	TRBD1	TRBJ1-2	many	CASKGQGRDYGYTF	TGTGCCAGCAAGGGACAGGGGAGGGACTATGGCTACACCTTC
TRBV10-3	-	TRBJ1-1	-	CAISAPGGATEAFF	TGTGCCATCAGTGCCCCAGGAGGGGCGACTGAAGCTTTCTTT
TRBV7-2	-	TRBJ1-5	many	CASSLDGLAQPQHF	TGTGCCAGCAGCTTAGATGGGTTGGCTCAGCCCCAGCATTTT
TRBV5-1	TRBD2	TRBJ2-3	many	CASTATSGVLDTQYF	TGCGCCAGCACTGCTACTAGCGGGGTGTTAGATACGCAGTATTTT
TRBV12-3/TRBV12-4	-	TRBJ1-2	-	CASSQDRFYGYTF	TGTGCCAGCAGCCAAGACAGGTTCTATGGCTACACCTTC
TRBV10-2	-	TRBJ2-5	-	CATDRAGSGETQYF	TGCGCCACCGATCGAGCGGGTTCTGGGGAGACCCAGTACTTC
TRBV18	-	TRBJ2-2	few	CASSPRDGTGELFF	TGTGCCAGCTCACCACGTGACGGCACCGGGGAGCTGTTTTTT
TRBV6-1	TRBD1	TRBJ1-1	many	CATSKWGQGATEAFF	TGTGCCACCTCTAAGTGGGGACAGGGGGCTACTGAAGCTTTCTTT
TRBV18	-	TRBJ1-2	few	CASSPRGIEGGSRYGYTF	TGTGCCAGCTCACCACGAGGAATCGAGGGAGGTAGTAGATATGGCTACACCTTC
TRBV20-1	-	TRBJ1-1	-	CSATKVGLNTEAFF	TGCAGTGCTACCAAGGTTGGACTGAACACTGAAGCTTTCTTT
TRBV9	-	TRBJ1-1	-	CASSVVPEVTEAFF	TGTGCCAGCAGCGTAGTCCCAGAAGTCACTGAAGCTTTCTTT
TRBV6-5	-	TRBJ1-1	few	CASSYGGGDTEAFF	TGTGCCAGCAGTTACGGGGGGGGGGACACTGAAGCTTTCTTT